The 20 T cell receptor beta chains in this list originate from one sample, sequenced in a study of Graves' ophthalmopathy and Graves' hyperthyroidism. The study amplified TCR beta CDR3 regions using RNA transcripts. RT-PCR with HTBI primers came first, then second-round multiplex PCR. Using its own MiXCR run on the multiplex PCR reads, TCRdb lists one record per CDR3 protein. Of about 400,000 distinct CDR3 sequences listed, over 20% are singletons. What was sequenced was peripheral blood. All receptors come from a woman aged 18-29 years with stable Graves' hyperthyroidism.

Many counts were recorded for this clonotype. This chain connects TRBV20-1 to TRBJ2-4; 10 nucleotides align to TRBD1. With V trimmed by 5 bases and J by 1 base, 11 bases remained unmatched. Germline V gene lookup returns CDR1 DFQATT and CDR2 SNEGSKA (reference sequence). This CDR3 comprises 17 residues. This CDR3 is CSASGTGAVLAKNIQYF. The DNA of the CDR3 is TGCAGTGCTTCCGGGACAGGGGCCGTTCTGGCCAAAAACATTCAGTACTTC.

This clonotype was counted many times. The gene calls are TRBV11-1 and TRBJ1-1; possibly TRBD1 for D (5 bases). V dropped 5 bases and J dropped 3 bases, with 25 bases sitting between them. CDR3 length: 18 amino acids. Germline CDR1 is SGHAT and CDR2 is FQDESV (reference sequence). CDR3 protein: CASSPAQGGTWRDTEAFF. The CDR3 DNA reads as TGTGCCAGCAGCCCAGCCCAGGGAGGAACCTGGAGGGACACTGAAGCTTTCTTT.

This clonotype was detected ten times or more. V is TRBV11-2 and J is TRBJ2-6; D not resolved. The germline CDR1 and CDR2 sequences are SGHAT and FQNNGV. V dropped 3 bases and J dropped 0 bases, with 12 bases sitting between them. The CDR3 is 17 residues long. CDR3 bases: TGTGCCAGCAGCTTTACGGCTTGGGCCTCTGGGGCCAACGTCCTGACTTTC. Translation: CASSFTAWASGANVLTF. The full variable domain, completed using reference TRBV11-2 and TRBJ2-6, is EAGVAQSPRYKIIEKRQSVAFWCNPISGHATLYWYQQILGQGPKLLIQFQNNGVVDDSQLPKDRFSAERLKGVDSTLKIQPAKLEDSAVYLCASSFTAWASGANVLTFGAGSRLTVL.

This chain joins TRBV11-2 and TRBJ1-3, with D possibly matching TRBD1 (6 bases). In germline, CDR1 is SGHAT, CDR2 FQNNGV. V was trimmed by 4 bases and J by 0 bases, leaving 13 bases between them. The CDR3 extends over 16 amino acids. The CDR3 reads CASSSIQGNSGNTIYF. CDR3 in DNA: TGTGCCAGCAGCTCTATCCAGGGGAACTCTGGAAACACCATATATTTT. The variable domain in full, with the rest retrieved from reference TRBV11-2 and TRBJ1-3, is EAGVAQSPRYKIIEKRQSVAFWCNPISGHATLYWYQQILGQGPKLLIQFQNNGVVDDSQLPKDRFSAERLKGVDSTLKIQPAKLEDSAVYLCASSSIQGNSGNTIYFGEGSWLTVV.

This clonotype has a count of ten or more. The rearrangement uses TRBV9 and TRBJ2-5, with TRBD2 matching 7 bases. The germline CDR1 and CDR2 sequences are SGDLS and YYNGEE. The trim removed 3 bases at V and 5 bases at J, leaving 4 bases unmatched. The CDR3 consists of 13 residues. The CDR3 is CASSGPRGETQYF. CDR3 DNA sequence: TGTGCCAGCAGCGGGCCGCGGGGGGAGACCCAGTACTTC.

This clonotype was counted at least ten times. The genes are TRBV12-3 or TRBV12-4 and TRBJ2-2, with 9 bases that match TRBD1. Unmatched junction bases numbered 4, after V lost 6 bases and J lost 5 bases. This CDR3 is built from 14 residues. CDR3 DNA: TGTGCCAGCAGGGGGACAGGGTCGACCGGGGAGCTGTTTTTT. It is translated as CASRGTGSTGELFF.

At least ten counts were recorded for this clonotype. The CDR3, as DNA: TGTGCCAGCAGCGACACGGGACAGACCACCGGGGAGCTGTTTTTT. It specifies CASSDTGQTTGELFF. This chain joins TRBV9 and TRBJ2-2; the match to TRBD1 covers 7 bases. Per the germline V gene, CDR1 is SGDLS and CDR2 is YYNGEE. The CDR3 has 15 amino acids. Germline trimming cut 3 bases from V and 4 bases from J; bases unmatched to any gene: 6.

This clonotype occurred a few times. This may arise from a read error, as a much more abundant clone is one base away. As the CDR3 is not closed by the conserved phenylalanine or tryptophan, this likely results from a read error. The V and J genes are TRBV30 and TRBJ2-5; 8 nucleotides line up with TRBD2. Germline-derived CDR1 and CDR2 are GTSNPN and SVGIG (reference sequence). The CDR3 spans 11 residues. Trimming took 3 bases from V and 9 from J; bases not matched to a gene: 3. As DNA, the CDR3 is TGTGCCTGGAGCGGGAGGGGGGCCCAGTACTTA. Protein product: CAWSGRGAQYL.

The rearrangement links TRBV6-1 to TRBJ1-2; D is ambiguous. This CDR3 has 15 residues. Germline CDR1 is MNHNS and CDR2 is SASEGT. V lost 2 bases, J lost 4 bases, and 14 bases lay in between. As DNA, the CDR3 is TGTGCCAGCAGTGAAAACGGGGAGGCCGCCTATGGCTACACCTTC. It is translated as CASSENGEAAYGYTF.

This clonotype was recorded many times. The V gene is TRBV20-1, the J gene TRBJ1-1; D unclear. CDR1 is DFQATT, CDR2 SNEGSKA, per germline (reference sequence). The CDR3 sequence is 12 residues long. With 1 base removed from V and 3 bases from J, the gap between germline ends came to 6 bases. CDR3 coding DNA: TGCAGTGCTAGAGCTAGGGACACTGAAGCTTTCTTT. Translation: CSARARDTEAFF.

This clonotype was observed many times. This chain links TRBV20-1 with TRBJ1-2; D is unclear. The V end lost 1 base, the J end lost 5 bases, and 11 bases lay between the germline ends. CDR1 and CDR2 from the germline V gene are DFQATT and SNEGSKA (reference sequence). The CDR3 is made up of 13 amino acids. CDR3 in DNA: TGCAGTGCTAGAGCTTGGACGGTTTATGGCTACACCTTC. Its protein is CSARAWTVYGYTF.

The chain links TRBV7-2 to TRBJ2-7; 8 bases are shared with TRBD1. V lost 2 bases to trimming and J lost 2 bases; unmatched junction nucleotides: 5. The CDR3 sequence is 15 residues long. The germline V gene has CDR1 SGHTA and CDR2 FQGNSA. The CDR3 spells CASSLITGGTYEQYF. The CDR3 DNA is TGTGCCAGCAGCTTAATAACAGGGGGGACCTACGAGCAGTACTTC.

The sample holds a few counts of this clonotype. The junction differs from germline at one of its ends, possibly a read error. V and J are TRBV6-1 and TRBJ2-2, with D unresolved. CDR1 is MNHNS, CDR2 SASEGT, per germline. This CDR3 comprises 13 residues. The CDR3 coding sequence is TGTGTCAGCAGGCCGACGAACACCGGGGAGCTGTTTTTT. Amino acids: CVSRPTNTGELFF.

This clonotype was observed at least ten times. The rearrangement links TRBV29-1 to TRBJ2-7; 7 bases map to TRBD2. CDR1 and CDR2 from the germline V gene are SQVTM and ANQGSEA. CDR3 length: 13 amino acids. V was clipped by 6 bases and J by 5 bases; unmatched bases: 10. CDR3 sequence (DNA): TGCAGCGTGGCGGGAGAATCTACCCACGAGCAGTACTTC. This sequence encodes CSVAGESTHEQYF.

A few counts support this clonotype. The chain has TRBV6-2 or TRBV6-3 and TRBJ2-3; TRBD1 agrees at 7 bases. Germline V gives CDR1 MNHEY, CDR2 SVGEGT. This CDR3 has 17 amino acids. Trimming at V came to 2 bases and at J to 0 bases, leaving 8 bases not matched to a gene. DNA of the CDR3: TGTGCCAGCAGTTACGAGGGGACAGCAGCTAGCACAGATACGCAGTATTTT. It specifies CASSYEGTAASTDTQYF.

This clonotype was recorded only once. The rearrangement links TRBV5-1 to TRBJ1-2, with TRBD1 identical over 8 bases. The V segment lost 3 bases and the J segment 4 bases; nucleotides outside the gene matches: 5. Per germline, CDR1 SGHRS and CDR2 YFSETQ. The CDR3 consists of 14 residues. The CDR3: CASSSGQEVYGYTF. CDR3 coding DNA: TGCGCCAGCAGCTCGGGACAGGAAGTCTATGGCTACACCTTC.

This clonotype was counted many times. J is TRBJ2-7 and V is TRBV5-6; 11 bases match TRBD2. This CDR3 comprises 16 residues. The trim removed 0 bases at V and 5 bases at J, leaving 7 bases unmatched. Germline V CDR1 and CDR2: SGHDT, YYEEEE. In DNA, the CDR3 is TGTGCCAGCAGCTTGGCGACTAGCGGGAATTTCGACGAGCAGTACTTC. This translates into CASSLATSGNFDEQYF.

This clonotype was detected ten times or more. This chain links TRBV11-2 with TRBJ1-2; the D gene is possibly TRBD1 (6 bases). V gave up 2 bases and J gave up 7 bases, with 8 bases separating them. This CDR3 has 12 amino acids. Germline V gives CDR1 SGHAT, CDR2 FQNNGV. This CDR3 is CASSLSRGGYTF. Written as DNA, the CDR3 is TGTGCCAGCAGCTTAAGCAGGGGTGGCTACACCTTC.

This clonotype was seen many times. The J gene is TRBJ1-5, the V gene TRBV6-5; D is unresolved. The CDR3 consists of 12 residues. Trimming removed 6 bases from V and 9 bases from J, with 12 bases in between. Germline V CDR1 and CDR2: MNHEY, SVGAGI. CDR3 coding DNA: TGTGCCAGCAGAGGCATAGCCGGGCCCCAGCATTTT. Protein: CASRGIAGPQHF.

In nucleotides, the CDR3 is TGCGCCAGCAGCCGATTTGTGGGTAACACTGAAGCTTTCTTT. Translation: CASSRFVGNTEAFF. V usage is TRBV4-3 and J usage is TRBJ1-1; D gene uncertain. V was pared by 4 bases and J by 2 bases, with 11 bases between. This CDR3 spans 14 amino acids. Germline V CDR1 and CDR2: LGHNA, YSLEER.